The rows below give T cell receptor beta chains drawn from one sample of a study of metastatic and nonmetastatic thyroid tumors. MiXCR reprocessed the PCR reads for TCRdb. The sample shows about 28,000 clones, roughly 3.7% of them seen only once. Sequencing used blood. All receptors derive from a male donor with papillary thyroid cancer or a benign thyroid nodule (not recorded which). Some clones in this sample may be carry-over from other donors' samples. The CDR3 runs from the conserved cysteine through the conserved F or W. Each record gives: clone size, V gene, J gene, D gene, CDR3 DNA, CDR3 protein. A D gene is named only where the DNA matches it firmly. A clone size is listed for some rows: how often the clone was seen (once, few, many), or a class if it is expanded.

NA	TRBV27	TRBJ2-7	TRBD2	TGTGCCAGCAGTTTCAGCGGGGCGACCTACGAGCAGTACTTC	CASSFSGATYEQYF
few	TRBV6-1	TRBJ2-7	TRBD1	TGTGCCAGCAGTGAAGCCACAGGGGCGTACTTC	CASSEATGAYF
many	TRBV20-1	TRBJ2-1	TRBD2	TGCAGTGCTAGAGATGGTTGGGGTGCTAGCGGGAGAATCGACAATGAGCAGTTCTTC	CSARDGWGASGRIDNEQFF
few	TRBV6-6	TRBJ2-7	TRBD2	TGTGCCAGCAGTTACTCGAGTTGGACTAGCGGATCCTACGAGCAGTACTTC	CASSYSSWTSGSYEQYF
many	TRBV14	TRBJ1-2	TRBD1	TGTGCCAGCAGCCCGGACAGGATCTATGGCTACACCTTC	CASSPDRIYGYTF
many	TRBV20-1	TRBJ2-7	NA	TGCAGTGCTAGTGAGGGCGGCTACGAGCAGTACTTC	CSASEGGYEQYF
few	TRBV29-1	TRBJ2-7	NA	TGCAGCGTTGAAGATCCGGGGACGCCTTACTACGAGCAGTACTTC	CSVEDPGTPYYEQYF
many	TRBV2	TRBJ2-5	NA	TGTGCCAGCAGTGCTCGGACGGCGCAAGGGACCCAGTACTTC	CASSARTAQGTQYF
many	TRBV10-3	TRBJ2-3	NA	TGTGCCATCAGTGAGTCCCTAATAGATACGCAGTATTTT	CAISESLIDTQYF
many	TRBV19	TRBJ1-1	TRBD1	TGTGCCAGTAGTATAACAGGGGGCTGGACTGAAGCTTTCTTT	CASSITGGWTEAFF
medium-sized	TRBV6-1	TRBJ1-3	NA	TGTGCCAGCAGTGAAGAATGGGGAAACACCATATATTTT	CASSEEWGNTIYF
NA	TRBV10-3	TRBJ1-2	TRBD1	TGTGCCATCGGGACAGGGCCCACCTATGGCTACACCTTC	CAIGTGPTYGYTF
few	TRBV20-1	TRBJ2-7	TRBD2	TGCAGTGCACGACTAGCGGGAGGGAGGCCCTACGAGCAGTACTTC	CSARLAGGRPYEQYF
many	TRBV28	TRBJ1-3	NA	TGTGCCAGCAGTTTCCCCTCAAGCTCTGGAAACACCATATATTTT	CASSFPSSSGNTIYF
many	TRBV3-1	TRBJ2-1	TRBD1	TGTGCCAGCAGCCTTACCGGGACAGGGGTCAATGAGCAGTTCTTC	CASSLTGTGVNEQFF
medium-sized	TRBV6-2/TRBV6-3	TRBJ1-2	NA	TGTGCCAGCAGTTTGGAGGGACGTTTGTCCACCTTC	CASSLEGRLSTF
many	TRBV20-1	TRBJ1-4	NA	TGCAGTGCTAGAAGGTATGCGGATGAAAAACTGTTTTTT	CSARRYADEKLFF
NA	TRBV27	TRBJ1-4	NA	TGTGCCAGCAGTTTAGGCCAGCCAGGGCGCTCGGCAACTAATGAAAAACTGTTTTTT	CASSLGQPGRSATNEKLFF
many	TRBV20-1	TRBJ2-1	TRBD2	TGCAGTGCAGATGAGGTAGCGGGTCCCCACAATGAGCAGTTCTTC	CSADEVAGPHNEQFF
many	TRBV11-3	TRBJ2-2	NA	TGTGCCAGCAGCCCCCTTTTTAGCGAGAACACCGGGGAGCTGTTTTTT	CASSPLFSENTGELFF
few	TRBV7-3	TRBJ1-5	NA	TGTGCCAGCAGTATGGGAAGAGGGACCATTAGCAATCAGCCCCAGCATTTT	CASSMGRGTISNQPQHF
few	TRBV19	TRBJ2-2	TRBD1	TGTGCCAGCGGGGACAGGGGGTACACCGGGGAGCTGTTTTTT	CASGDRGYTGELFF
NA	TRBV6-7	TRBJ2-7	NA	TGTGCCAGCAGTTACATCGGGCAGATAGCCTCCTACGAGCAGTACTTC	CASSYIGQIASYEQYF
NA	TRBV7-2	TRBJ2-3	TRBD2	TGTGCCAGCAGCTTAGCAGCGGGGGCGTATACGCAGTATTTT	CASSLAAGAYTQYF
NA	TRBV6-1	TRBJ2-7	NA	TGTGCCAGCAGCCCCAGGACACCTTACGAGCAGTACTTC	CASSPRTPYEQYF
few	TRBV19	TRBJ2-7	NA	TGTGCCAGTAGTCTTTCACAGGGAAACGAGCAGTACTTC	CASSLSQGNEQYF
many	TRBV20-1	TRBJ1-5	NA	TGCAGTGCTAGGAGTGATGGCAATCAGCCCCAGCATTTT	CSARSDGNQPQHF
NA	TRBV10-2	TRBJ2-1	TRBD2	TGCGCCAGCAGAGCGGGGGGGAATGAGCAGTTCTTC	CASRAGGNEQFF
many	TRBV7-3	TRBJ2-1	TRBD2	TGTGCCAGCAGTCCTACCGGGGCTAGCGGCGACAATGAGCAGTTCTTC	CASSPTGASGDNEQFF
many	TRBV18	TRBJ2-6	NA	TGTGCCAGCTCACCAACCAGTCGCTCTGGGGCCAACGTCCTGACTTTC	CASSPTSRSGANVLTF
NA	TRBV29-1	TRBJ2-7	NA	TGCAGCGTTGGACTCTACGGTTTGAACGAGCAGAACTTC	CSVGLYGLNEQNF
few	TRBV6-1	TRBJ1-2	NA	TGTGCCAGCAGTGGTGGAGGGCAGATGTTCTATGGCTACACCTTC	CASSGGGQMFYGYTF
NA	TRBV18	TRBJ1-1	TRBD1	TGTGCCAGCTCACCACCTAGGGGGCAGGGCACTGAAGCTTTCTTT	CASSPPRGQGTEAFF
many	TRBV20-1	TRBJ1-2	TRBD1	TGCAGTGCTAGTTTTAGAAAGACAGGGACTAACTATGGCTACACCTTC	CSASFRKTGTNYGYTF
medium-sized	TRBV12-3/TRBV12-4	TRBJ1-3	NA	TGTGCCAGCAGTATCCCGGGTCTCCCTGGAAACACCATATATTTT	CASSIPGLPGNTIYF
NA	TRBV20-1	TRBJ1-5	NA	TGCAGTTCCACCGGTACAGGAGATCAGCCCCAGCATTTT	CSSTGTGDQPQHF
NA	TRBV20-1	TRBJ2-2	TRBD1	TGCAGTGCCCGGGACAGGAGAAACACCGGTGAGCTGTTTTTT	CSARDRRNTGELFF
few	TRBV27	TRBJ2-1	TRBD2	TGTGCCAGCAGTTTTGGCGGGAGGGTAACCTGGAGCGATGAGCAGTTCTTC	CASSFGGRVTWSDEQFF
NA	TRBV27	TRBJ1-6	TRBD1	TGTGCCAGCAGTTTATTACAACCGGGACAGTATAATTCACCCCTCCACTTT	CASSLLQPGQYNSPLHF
NA	TRBV30	TRBJ2-3	TRBD2	TGTGCCTGGGGCAAAAAACGAGAGGGAGGGGTTGATACGCAGTATTTT	CAWGKKREGGVDTQYF
NA	TRBV27	TRBJ1-5	TRBD1	TGTGCCAGCAGCCCCGGGACAGTAAACAATCAGCCCCAGCATTTT	CASSPGTVNNQPQHF
many	TRBV9	TRBJ1-1	NA	TGTGCCAGCAGCGTAGGGGGGGCCACTGAAGCTTTCTTT	CASSVGGATEAFF
NA	TRBV6-2/TRBV6-3	TRBJ2-3	NA	TGTGCCAGCGGTTTTACAGATACGCAGTATTTT	CASGFTDTQYF
NA	TRBV6-2/TRBV6-3	TRBJ1-1	TRBD1	TGTGCCAGCAGGGCCGGACAGGTGAACACTGAAGCTTTCTTT	CASRAGQVNTEAFF
many	TRBV10-3	TRBJ2-7	TRBD1	TGTGCCATCAGTTCAGGGACAGTCGAGCAGTACTTC	CAISSGTVEQYF
NA	TRBV6-1	TRBJ2-7	NA	TGTGCCAGCAGTGAAGAGTATCCAGGGTCCTACGAGCAGTACTTC	CASSEEYPGSYEQYF